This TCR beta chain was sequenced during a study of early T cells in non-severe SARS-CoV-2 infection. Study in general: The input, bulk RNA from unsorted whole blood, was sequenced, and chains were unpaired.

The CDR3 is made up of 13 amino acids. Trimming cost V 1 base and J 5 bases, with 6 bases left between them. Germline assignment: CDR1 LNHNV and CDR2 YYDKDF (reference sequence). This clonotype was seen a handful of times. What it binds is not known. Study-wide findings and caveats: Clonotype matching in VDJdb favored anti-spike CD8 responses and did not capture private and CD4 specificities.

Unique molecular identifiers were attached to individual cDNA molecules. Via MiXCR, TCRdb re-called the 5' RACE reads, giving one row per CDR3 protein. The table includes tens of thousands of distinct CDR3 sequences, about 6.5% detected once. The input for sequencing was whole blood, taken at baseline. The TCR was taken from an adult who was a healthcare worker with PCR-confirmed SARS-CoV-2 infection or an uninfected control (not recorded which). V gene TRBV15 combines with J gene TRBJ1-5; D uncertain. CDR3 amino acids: CATSRVHHQPQHF. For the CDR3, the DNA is TGTGCCACCAGCAGAGTACATCATCAGCCCCAGCATTTT.